This T cell receptor beta chain stems from a study of T cell responses to AZD1222 COVID-19 vaccine (dated by TCRdb to 2020 to 2023). With regard to the full study: A total of 230 to 250 trial participants underwent TCR sequencing, of whom around 200 received two doses of AZD1222 and about 25 received two doses of the MenACWY control vaccine. Enrollment into the trials was organized by age into subgroups of 18-55, 56-69 and 70-plus years, and those subgroups contained approximately 150, 30 and 60 TCR-sequenced participants, respectively.

Comment on this clone: What antigen it recognizes has not been identified. Nothing much larger sits one base from this clone, and base qualities are not available.

Trimming takes 6 bases from V and 3 bases from J, and the germline ends sit 14 bases apart. CDR1 and CDR2 are drawn from the germline V gene (reference sequence): LNHDA, SQIVND. The CDR3 covers 14 residues, taking in both the cysteine and the phenylalanine. Just CDR3 DNA is preserved here, 42 bases in frame from base 1. Results and caveats for the whole study, not just this receptor: Because no day 14 peak-response samples were available, the repertoires could be characterized only after the peak T cell response. Only six AZD1222 recipients were SARS-CoV-2 seropositive at baseline, limiting conclusions about previously exposed vaccinees. In the small 56-69-year group, the increase in depth fell short of significance, most likely because of low power. Most participants were white British and females outnumbered males, and the authors suggested that clonal diversity may have been underestimated. After two AZD1222 doses, both the breadth and the depth of spike-specific TCRs were significantly higher than at day 0 and than in MenACWY recipients. Nearly half of unique spike-specific TCRs reportedly recognized epitopes outside regions mutated in the B.1.351 and B.1.1.7 variants. The whole spike protein was spanned by vaccine-associated CD4 TCRs, and dominant responses were seen in regions 160-218 and 743-854.

The CDR3 regions of human TCRbeta chains were analyzed by immunosequencing. The original pipeline was this. Repertoire TCRs were matched against a reference library of SARS-CoV-2-specific TCRs generated with the MIRA antigen-specificity platform. Breadth was defined as the fraction of unique TCRs that were SARS-CoV-2-associated. Depth was defined as the fraction of total T cells that were SARS-CoV-2-associated. Using the MIRA data, each spike-specific TCR was mapped to the spike region that the TCR reacts to and placed in a CD4 or CD8 class. Log10-transformed breadth and depth values were compared by one-way ANOVA with Sidak's multiple comparisons tests. TCRdb limited this immuneACCESS table to in-frame rearrangements with V and J called. A share of clones is missing; checked studies link under half to unresolved V genes, and the rest is unexplained. The DNA gave D and trimming, while V, J and clone size come from that table. The sample table contains about 110,000 clones; only one count was recorded for around nine tenths of them. The ten largest clones take up around 5.9% of the sample.

This specimen's time point label, per the study, means: about 28 days (+/-7) after the second vaccine dose. AZD1222 recipients given second doses at about 4 weeks or at about 12 weeks were pooled, since spike-specific TCR depth and breadth were not found to differ between the two schedules. Samples from vaccinated people were obtained from the UK trials COV001 and COV002, which included a single-blind randomized controlled phase 2/3 trial of AZD1222 (ChAdOx1 nCoV-19) in healthy adults. For TCRbeta chain sequencing, PBMC samples from trial participants were taken at day 0 and at day 28 after the second dose.

Sample: peripheral blood, taken 28 days after the second AZD1222 dose. The TCR was taken from an adult who received the AZD1222 COVID-19 vaccine. The chain joins TRBV19 to TRBJ1-1; perhaps TRBD1 is the D gene, with 5 bases matching. The nucleotide sequence is given as TGTGCCAGTAGCCCGACAGTGGGGGACACTGAAGCTTTCTTT. This yields the protein CASSPTVGDTEAFF.